A selection of T cell receptor beta chains follows, all from one sample in a study of T-cell memory formation after mild COVID-19. TCRdb called the 5' RACE reads again in MiXCR, with one record for every CDR3 protein. The profile covers 84,000 or so distinct CDR3 sequences, with around 13% appearing a single time and under 35% taken by the ten largest. Material for sequencing was PBMCs or a T cell subset sorted from them (not recorded which). The receptors derive from an adult woman who had mild COVID-19 (a few samples of this study predate the infection). Cell type and time point are not known. CDR3s include the opening cysteine and the closing phenylalanine or tryptophan.

v_call,j_call,cdr3_aa
TRBV12-3/TRBV12-4,TRBJ1-5,CASSRTENYNSNQPQHF
TRBV7-6,TRBJ2-1,CASSPLPGAEQFF
TRBV7-9,TRBJ2-1,CDSSNSGSYNEQFF
TRBV24-1,TRBJ2-5,CATSEGQGETQYF
TRBV11-3,TRBJ2-1,CASKQDGREGTEQFF
TRBV6-6,TRBJ2-3,CASSYVDSPPGTDTQYF
TRBV2,TRBJ2-3,CASSDGRALFADTQYF
TRBV27,TRBJ2-2,CASSPRDSNTGELFF
TRBV11-3,TRBJ2-3,CASSYSGDDSDTQYF
TRBV3-1,TRBJ2-6,CASSQVWDSGANVLTF
TRBV7-6,TRBJ2-7,CASSPGDSIYEQYF
TRBV2,TRBJ2-7,CASEGGLNSYEQYF
TRBV5-1,TRBJ2-7,CASTTGTGAYEQYF
TRBV7-9,TRBJ1-1,CASSLLGTGGTEAFF
TRBV7-6,TRBJ1-1,CASSLFEGTEAFF
TRBV20-1,TRBJ2-5,CSARDLETQYF
TRBV4-2,TRBJ2-7,CASSPKAGVADEQYF
TRBV5-4,TRBJ2-7,CASSSRNSYEQYF
TRBV6-2/TRBV6-3,TRBJ1-1,CASSLTANTEAFF
TRBV7-9,TRBJ1-1,CASSPSLQGAGAEAFF
TRBV25-1,TRBJ1-1,CASSDWDRAEAFF
TRBV28,TRBJ2-5,CASSLSLGLQDQETQYF
TRBV7-9,TRBJ2-7,CASSLAQDFAYEQYF
TRBV7-8,TRBJ2-2,CASSFLGLAGGRINTGELFF
TRBV28,TRBJ2-6,CASSTKTGVGANVLTF
TRBV20-1,TRBJ2-5,CSATDRRETQYF
TRBV29-1,TRBJ2-1,CSDETSGVYNEQFF
TRBV4-3,TRBJ2-1,CASRQTIAGVDYNEQFF
TRBV29-1,TRBJ2-7,CSVSTGVNEQYF
TRBV4-3,TRBJ1-1,CASSQVGQVSRIEPEAFF
TRBV12-3/TRBV12-4,TRBJ2-1,CASSLRETYYNEQFF
TRBV7-9,TRBJ2-7,CASSGLAGDLEQYF
TRBV7-9,TRBJ2-5,CASKFFTPQETQYF
TRBV29-1,TRBJ2-7,CSATPGQGAWPQYF
TRBV29-1,TRBJ2-7,CSVEDHSSYEQYF
TRBV12-3/TRBV12-4,TRBJ1-2,CASRTGTGSGYGYTF
TRBV29-1,TRBJ2-1,CSVHLPGAGYNEQFF
TRBV9,TRBJ2-1,CASSKRVTYNEQFF
TRBV20-1,TRBJ2-3,CSAPPGTTRSTDTQYF
TRBV7-9,TRBJ2-1,CASSRRTSAYNEQFF